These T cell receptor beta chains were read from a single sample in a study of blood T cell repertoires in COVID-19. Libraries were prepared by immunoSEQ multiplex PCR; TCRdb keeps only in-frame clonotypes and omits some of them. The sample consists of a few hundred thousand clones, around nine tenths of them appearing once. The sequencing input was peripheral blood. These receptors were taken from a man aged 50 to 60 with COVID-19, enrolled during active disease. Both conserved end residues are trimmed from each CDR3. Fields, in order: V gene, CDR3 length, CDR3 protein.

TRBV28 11 ASSSGQGEPLH
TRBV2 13 ASRELAGGSDTQY
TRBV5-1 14 ASSSNTGAGANVLT
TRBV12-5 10 ASGLLANTIY
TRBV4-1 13 ASSPWTSGRYEQY
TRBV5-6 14 ASSLKDRGVAETQY
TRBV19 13 ASSIRGAANEKLF
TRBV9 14 ASSPPDRGSYNEQF
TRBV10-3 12 AIRAGGGMETQY
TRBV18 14 ASSPGSGQGSYEQY
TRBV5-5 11 ASSLASGDGYT
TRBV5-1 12 ASTKGVRNTEAF
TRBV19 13 ASSRTSGGGETQY
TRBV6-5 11 ASSFGTHNEQF
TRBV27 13 ASSLLHSGETEAF
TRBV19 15 ASRTPSGLANTGELF
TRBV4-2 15 ASSQDQTSGGVDTQY